One sample yielded the 29 T cell receptor beta chains listed below, sequenced in a study of OX40 agonist ivuxolimab in advanced cancers. The method was immunoSEQ multiplex PCR; TCRdb's version includes in-frame clones alone and lacks a portion of them. The profile shows some 97,000 clones, less than 95% of them singletons. The material sequenced was CD4+ or CD8+ T cells sorted from blood, taken in a trial of the OX40 agonist ivuxolimab. These TCRs come from an adult with an advanced solid tumor such as melanoma, head and neck, liver or kidney cancer.

The gene calls are TRBV29-1 and TRBJ2-5; D not certain. This CDR3 has 15 residues. Per germline, CDR1 SQVTM and CDR2 ANQGSEA. Trimming cost V 1 base and J 1 base, with 13 bases left between them. The CDR3 sequence is CSVEGAPRPQETQYF. The CDR3 region has the DNA TGCAGCGTTGAAGGTGCCCCTCGGCCCCAAGAGACCCAGTACTTC. Using reference TRBV29-1 and TRBJ2-5 for the parts outside the CDR3, the full variable domain is SAVISQKPSRDICQRGTSLTIQCQVDSQVTMMFWYRQQPGQSLTLIATANQGSEATYESGFVIDKFPISRPNLTFSTLTVSNMSPEDSSIYLCSVEGAPRPQETQYFGPGTRLLVL.

The chain links TRBV5-1 to TRBJ2-7; D perhaps matches TRBD2 (6 bases). Germline loops: CDR1 SGHRS, CDR2 YFSETQ. This CDR3 is 15 amino acids long. V lost 1 base to trimming and J lost 0 bases, with 11 bases between them. The CDR3 DNA reads TGCGCCAGCAGCTTGATGGGGGAGGTCTCCTACGAGCAGTACTTC. This encodes CASSLMGEVSYEQYF. The full variable domain, with the rest looked up from reference TRBV5-1 and TRBJ2-7, is KAGVTQTPRYLIKTRGQQVTLSCSPISGHRSVSWYQQTPGQGLQFLFEYFSETQRNKGNFPGRFSGRQFSNSRSEMNVSTLELGDSALYLCASSLMGEVSYEQYFGPGTRLTVT.

The chain's CDR3 is CASSSRTGTISGEQYF. CDR3 nucleotides: TGTGCCAGCAGTTCCCGGACAGGGACCATCTCGGGCGAGCAGTACTTC. V and J are TRBV28 and TRBJ2-7; 8 nucleotides line up with TRBD1. The CDR3 is 16 residues long. Germline loops: CDR1 MDHEN, CDR2 SYDVKM. V trimming: 4 bases; J trimming: 6 bases; junction bases outside the gene matches: 14.

The J gene is TRBJ2-7, the V gene TRBV28; 7 positions match TRBD2. The ends lost 8 bases at V and 4 bases at J; junction bases unmatched: 17. Per the germline V gene, CDR1 is MDHEN and CDR2 is SYDVKM. This CDR3 has 16 residues. The CDR3, as DNA: TGTGCCAGCGCCGCGGGGTCGGCGGGAGTAGCGTACGAGCAGTACTTC. Amino acid sequence: CASAAGSAGVAYEQYF.

The chain is built from TRBV2 and TRBJ2-7; possibly TRBD1 or TRBD2 for D (5 bases each). The CDR3 has 13 residues. V was cut by 10 bases and J by 4 bases, with 17 bases left in between. The germline CDR1 and CDR2 sequences are SNHLY and FYNNEI. The DNA for the CDR3 is TGTGCCACCCGCAGCGGCAGGGATTACGAGCAGTACTTC. Encoded protein: CATRSGRDYEQYF.

On this clone itself: The sample holds other DNA sequences that translate to the same CDR3. The chain carries TRBV11-1 and TRBJ2-5, with D possibly being TRBD1 or TRBD2 (5 bases each). Germline V gives CDR1 SGHAT, CDR2 FQDESV (reference sequence). V was pared by 3 bases and J by 1 base, with 6 bases between. The CDR3 extends over 13 amino acids. The CDR3 spells CASSLGVQETQYF. The CDR3 nucleotides are TGTGCCAGCAGCTTGGGGGTCCAAGAGACCCAGTACTTC.

This rearrangement joins TRBV20-1 to TRBJ2-7, with TRBD1 as a possible D gene (5 bases). This CDR3 has 11 residues. Germline V gives CDR1 DFQATT, CDR2 SNEGSKA (reference sequence). V lost 8 bases and J lost 6, with 14 bases in between. The CDR3: CSTLGHSEQYF. CDR3 DNA sequence: TGCAGTACGTTAGGACACAGCGAGCAGTACTTC.

On this clone: A read error may produce the germline difference seen at one junction end. The gene calls are TRBV7-9 and TRBJ2-5; D unclear. Looked up from germline, CDR1 is SEHNR and CDR2 is FQNEAQ (reference sequence). This CDR3 region has 12 residues. CDR3 sequence (DNA): TGTGCCAGCAGTTTAGCTAGGGAGACCCAGTACTTC. Translation: CASSLARETQYF.

This clone was detected a few times. The J gene is TRBJ2-3, the V gene TRBV7-9; 11 bases line up with TRBD1. V lost 2 bases, J lost 3 bases, and 7 bases stayed unmatched. The CDR3 consists of 17 residues. CDR1 is SEHNR and CDR2 is FQNEAQ in the germline V gene (reference sequence). CDR3 bases: TGTGCCAGCAGCTTACCGCCGGGACAGGGGGAGACAGATACGCAGTATTTT. As protein: CASSLPPGQGETDTQYF.

The J gene is TRBJ1-1, the V gene TRBV6-1; 8 positions match TRBD1. The CDR3 has 17 residues. The germline V gene encodes CDR1 MNHNS and CDR2 SASEGT. Unmatched junction bases numbered 10, after V lost 4 bases and J lost 0 bases. The DNA of the CDR3 is TGTGCCAGCAGTGCCCCGGCCTGGACAGGGATGAACACTGAAGCTTTCTTT. This sequence encodes CASSAPAWTGMNTEAFF.

The chain carries TRBV28 and TRBJ2-6; TRBD1 agrees at 8 bases. Germline CDR1 MDHEN, CDR2 SYDVKM. This CDR3 has 16 residues. The junction had 8 bases not matched to a gene; V was cut back by 6 bases and J by 4 bases. This chain's CDR3 is CASSYRGVEGANVLTF. CDR3 DNA: TGTGCCAGCAGCTACAGGGGGGTTGAGGGGGCCAACGTCCTGACTTTC.

The rearrangement uses TRBV2 and TRBJ2-5, with 8 bases matching TRBD1. CDR1 SNHLY and CDR2 FYNNEI come from the germline V gene. The CDR3 has 14 residues. Trimming took 2 bases from V and 4 from J; bases not matched to a gene: 3. The CDR3 DNA reads as TGTGCCAGCAGTGAACAGGGGGCAGGAGAGACCCAGTACTTC. Protein product: CASSEQGAGETQYF.

This chain connects TRBV7-9 to TRBJ2-5; D tentatively fits TRBD1 or TRBD2 (5 bases each). Judging by the DNA end, TRBJ2-7 fits better; the J call may be wrong. CDR1 and CDR2 from the germline V gene are SEHNR and FQNEAQ (reference sequence). This CDR3 region has 12 residues. CDR3 in amino acids: CASSWDVYEQYF. The CDR3 nucleotides read TGTGCCAGCAGCTGGGACGTGTACGAGCAGTACTTC.

The CDR3 spells CASSPDRVEKLFF. In nucleotides, the CDR3 is TGCGCCAGCAGCCCGGACAGGGTTGAAAAACTGTTTTTT. The J gene is TRBJ1-4, the V gene TRBV5-1, with 8 positions matching TRBD1. After removal of 4 bases from V and 7 bases from J, the junction contained 3 bases not matched to a gene. In germline, CDR1 is SGHRS, CDR2 YFSETQ. This CDR3 is built from 13 residues.

The chain couples TRBV4-3 to TRBJ2-2; D gene unclear. Trimming shortened V by 3 bases and J by 0 bases, and 8 bases separated the two germline ends. This CDR3 has 15 residues. Germline V gives CDR1 LGHNA, CDR2 YSLEER. CDR3: CASSQVVANTGELFF. Here the CDR3 DNA reads TGCGCCAGCAGCCAGGTCGTAGCGAACACCGGGGAGCTGTTTTTT.

The chain combines TRBV28 with TRBJ2-3, with TRBD2 identical over 12 bases. Trimming took 7 bases from V and 3 from J; bases not matched to a gene: 8. Germline CDR1 MDHEN, CDR2 SYDVKM. This CDR3 contains 16 residues. The CDR3 DNA follows: TGTGCCAGCATGACTAGCGGGAGAGTTAGAACAGATACGCAGTATTTT. It encodes CASMTSGRVRTDTQYF.

The chain uses TRBV6-1 and TRBJ2-1; no clear D. CDR1 and CDR2 (germline): MNHNS, SASEGT. V was shortened by 9 bases and J by 7 bases, with 16 bases between the two germline ends. The CDR3 has 13 amino acids. The CDR3 nucleotides read TGTGCCAGTCTGACTCTCCCCGGGAATGAGCAGTTCTTC. This encodes CASLTLPGNEQFF.

V and J are TRBV11-2 and TRBJ2-7; a possible D gene is TRBD1 (5 bases). Trimming cost V 5 bases and J 1 base, with 12 bases left between them. The germline V gene has CDR1 SGHAT and CDR2 FQNNGV. This CDR3 has 14 amino acids. CDR3 region: CASSPGIGSYEQYF. The CDR3, as DNA: TGTGCCAGCAGCCCAGGGATCGGGTCCTACGAGCAGTACTTC.

The J gene is TRBJ1-5, the V gene TRBV28; 7 bases are a match to TRBD1. The CDR3 contains 15 residues. Germline CDR1 and CDR2: MDHEN and SYDVKM. The CDR3 protein is CASTETGQNNQPQHF. The CDR3 DNA reads TGTGCTTCCACCGAGACGGGACAGAACAATCAGCCCCAGCATTTT.

The rearrangement links TRBV5-6 to TRBJ1-5; D call uncertain. V shed 4 bases and J shed 4 bases, with 12 bases lying between them. The CDR3 spans 14 residues. Germline V gene lookup returns CDR1 SGHDT and CDR2 YYEEEE. CDR3 amino acids: CASSLRGPNQPQHF. The CDR3 DNA reads TGTGCCAGCAGCCTGCGCGGACCTAATCAGCCCCAGCATTTT.

The gene calls are TRBV27 and TRBJ2-6; tentatively, D is TRBD2 (6 bases). V gave up 4 bases and J gave up 2 bases, with 9 bases separating them. Germline values: CDR1 MNHEY, CDR2 SMNVEV (reference sequence). The CDR3 extends over 15 amino acids. The CDR3 sequence is CASSSPGAGANVLTF. Here the CDR3 DNA reads TGTGCCAGCAGTTCTCCGGGGGCTGGGGCCAACGTCCTGACTTTC.

The rearrangement links TRBV5-4 to TRBJ1-5, with no clear D. The CDR3 has 13 amino acids. Germline V lookup: CDR1 SGHNT, CDR2 YYREEE (reference sequence). V shed 0 bases and J shed 1 base, with 2 bases lying between them. CDR3 region: CASSLDSNQPQHF. CDR3 in DNA: TGTGCCAGCAGCTTGGACAGCAATCAGCCCCAGCATTTT.

V is TRBV5-1 and J is TRBJ1-1, with D possibly matching TRBD1 (5 bases). This CDR3 has 15 residues. V lost 2 bases and J 4 bases, leaving 15 bases between the germline ends. Germline V lookup: CDR1 SGHRS, CDR2 YFSETQ. CDR3 amino acids: CASSFSGTVGTEAFF. As DNA, the CDR3 is TGCGCCAGCAGCTTTTCCGGGACGGTGGGCACTGAAGCTTTCTTT.

The chain carries TRBV9 and TRBJ1-2; TRBD1 matches at 8 bases. The germline gives CDR1 SGDLS, CDR2 YYNGEE. V was clipped by 0 bases and J by 1 base; unmatched bases: 2. The CDR3 has 15 residues. Here the CDR3 DNA reads TGTGCCAGCAGCGTAGCAGGACAGGGTAACTATGGCTACACCTTC. Translation gives CASSVAGQGNYGYTF.

The J gene is TRBJ1-1, the V gene TRBV5-4, with 9 nucleotides matching TRBD1. Germline CDR1 and CDR2: SGHNT and YYREEE (reference sequence). The CDR3 totals 13 residues. The V and J ends lost 4 bases and 4 bases, in that order; junction bases with no gene match: 2. The CDR3 is CASSLTGGTEAFF. The CDR3 DNA reads TGTGCCAGCAGCCTGACAGGGGGCACTGAAGCTTTCTTT.

In its sample, this clone was seen a few times. This rearrangement joins TRBV7-8 to TRBJ2-7, with 10 bases fitting TRBD2. Germline CDR1 is SGHVS and CDR2 is FQNEAQ. The CDR3 contains 18 residues. Trimming took 1 base from V and 4 from J; bases not matched to a gene: 13. CDR3 sequence: CASSLESLAGDVGYEQYF. The CDR3 bases are TGTGCCAGCAGCTTAGAGAGCCTAGCGGGAGATGTCGGGTACGAGCAGTACTTC.

V is TRBV7-7 and J is TRBJ2-5, with TRBD2 as a possible D gene (6 bases). Germline CDR1 reads SSHAT; CDR2 reads FNYEAQ (reference sequence). This CDR3 region has 13 residues. V was trimmed by 5 bases and J by 3 bases, leaving 10 bases between them. The CDR3 region has the DNA TGTGCCAGCAGCCGGACTACCAAAGAGACCCAGTACTTC. This encodes CASSRTTKETQYF.

The chain employs TRBV18 and TRBJ1-1; 8 bases match TRBD1. This CDR3 comprises 13 residues. V was pared by 6 bases and J by 6 bases, with 6 bases of the junction left unmatched. Germline values: CDR1 KGHSH, CDR2 LQKENI. The CDR3 DNA reads as TGTGCCAGCTCCTCGGACAGGGCGGCTGAAGCTTTCTTT. It translates to CASSSDRAAEAFF.

J is TRBJ2-1 and V is TRBV10-3; maybe TRBD2 (6 bases). V gave up 2 bases and J gave up 9 bases, with 17 bases separating them. CDR1 is ENHRY, CDR2 SYGVKD, per germline. The CDR3 has 15 amino acids. CDR3 in amino acids: CAISEGASATGEQFF. CDR3 DNA: TGTGCCATCAGTGAGGGGGCTAGCGCGACGGGTGAGCAGTTCTTC.